These T cell receptor beta chains were read from a single sample in a study of T cells in Graves' hyperthyroidism and ophthalmopathy. TCRdb passed the multiplex PCR reads through MiXCR, listing each CDR3 protein once. The sample records more than 500,000 distinct CDR3 sequences, just over 45% being singletons. The sequencing sample was made of peripheral blood or thyroid tissue (not recorded which). Receptors were obtained from an adult woman with Graves' disease, either hyperthyroidism or ophthalmopathy (not recorded which). The CDR3 runs from the conserved cysteine through the conserved F or W. The D gene is left open where the match is weak. Not every row has a clone size; where given, it reads once, few, many or a size class.

j_call: TRBJ1-3
clone_size: -
v_call: TRBV7-8
d_call: -
cdr3_aa: CASSPGGRGVLF

j_call: TRBJ2-7
clone_size: -
v_call: TRBV7-2
d_call: -
cdr3_aa: CASSVPRLGTYEQYF

j_call: TRBJ2-5
clone_size: many
v_call: TRBV27
d_call: -
cdr3_aa: CASSRYREKETQYF

j_call: TRBJ2-7
clone_size: -
v_call: TRBV10-3
d_call: -
cdr3_aa: CAIREEGRGEQYF

j_call: -
clone_size: few
v_call: TRBV7-9
d_call: TRBD2
cdr3_aa: CASSLRGEGRNEQFF

j_call: TRBJ1-1
clone_size: many
v_call: TRBV28
d_call: TRBD1
cdr3_aa: CASSYVRGGTEAFF

j_call: TRBJ2-2
clone_size: many
v_call: TRBV20-1
d_call: -
cdr3_aa: CSATGPGELFF

j_call: TRBJ1-4
clone_size: -
v_call: TRBV10-3
d_call: -
cdr3_aa: CAIRQGGKLFF

j_call: TRBJ1-4
clone_size: -
v_call: TRBV2
d_call: -
cdr3_aa: CASNFRLNEKLFF

j_call: TRBJ1-5
clone_size: once
v_call: TRBV7-2
d_call: -
cdr3_aa: CASSSPVYGNQPQHF

j_call: TRBJ2-3
clone_size: -
v_call: TRBV12-5
d_call: TRBD2
cdr3_aa: CASGASPGLAGTDTQYF

j_call: TRBJ1-5
clone_size: many
v_call: TRBV12-3/TRBV12-4
d_call: -
cdr3_aa: CASSWGGTQGNQPQHF

j_call: TRBJ2-2
clone_size: many
v_call: TRBV11-2
d_call: -
cdr3_aa: CASSPRRDKNTGELFF

j_call: TRBJ2-5
clone_size: -
v_call: TRBV12-3/TRBV12-4
d_call: TRBD2
cdr3_aa: CASTLGGMMETQYF

j_call: TRBJ1-5
clone_size: many
v_call: TRBV12-5
d_call: -
cdr3_aa: CASGGGGGQPQHF

j_call: TRBJ1-4
clone_size: -
v_call: TRBV29-1
d_call: -
cdr3_aa: CSVEVVGQKLFF

j_call: TRBJ1-4
clone_size: many
v_call: TRBV4-1
d_call: -
cdr3_aa: CASSQSGGKLFF

j_call: TRBJ1-1
clone_size: few
v_call: TRBV18
d_call: -
cdr3_aa: CATLSGLNTEAFF

j_call: TRBJ1-2
clone_size: -
v_call: TRBV20-1
d_call: TRBD1
cdr3_aa: CSANGPGTAYGYTF

j_call: TRBJ1-2
clone_size: few
v_call: TRBV29-1
d_call: -
cdr3_aa: CSVVSGADYGYTF

j_call: TRBJ1-1
clone_size: -
v_call: TRBV19
d_call: -
cdr3_aa: CASSIGAITEAFF

j_call: TRBJ2-6
clone_size: -
v_call: TRBV2
d_call: -
cdr3_aa: CAIKTDSSGANVLTF